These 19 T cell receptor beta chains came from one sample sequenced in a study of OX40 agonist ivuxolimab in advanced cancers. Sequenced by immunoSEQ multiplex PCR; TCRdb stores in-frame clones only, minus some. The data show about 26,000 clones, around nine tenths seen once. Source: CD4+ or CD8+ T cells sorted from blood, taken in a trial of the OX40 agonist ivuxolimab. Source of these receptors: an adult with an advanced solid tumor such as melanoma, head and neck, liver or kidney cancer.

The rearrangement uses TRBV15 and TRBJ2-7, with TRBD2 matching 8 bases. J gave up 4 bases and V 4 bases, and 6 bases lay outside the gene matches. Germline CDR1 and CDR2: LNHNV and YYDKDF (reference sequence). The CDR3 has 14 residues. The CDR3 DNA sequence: TGTGCCACCAGCATAGCGGGAACGACTTACGAGCAGTACTTC. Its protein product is CATSIAGTTYEQYF.

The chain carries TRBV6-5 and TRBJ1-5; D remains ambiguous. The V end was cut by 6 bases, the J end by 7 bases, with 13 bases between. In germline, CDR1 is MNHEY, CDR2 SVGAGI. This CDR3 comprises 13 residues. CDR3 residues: CASRNPFGQPQHF. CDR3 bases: TGTGCCAGCAGGAACCCCTTCGGACAGCCCCAGCATTTT.

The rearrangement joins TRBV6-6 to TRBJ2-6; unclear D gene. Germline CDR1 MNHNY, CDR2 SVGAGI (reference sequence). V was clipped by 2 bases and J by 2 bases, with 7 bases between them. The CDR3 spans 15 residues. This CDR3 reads CASSYRLPGANVLTF. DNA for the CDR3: TGTGCCAGCAGTTACCGGCTCCCTGGGGCCAACGTCCTGACTTTC.

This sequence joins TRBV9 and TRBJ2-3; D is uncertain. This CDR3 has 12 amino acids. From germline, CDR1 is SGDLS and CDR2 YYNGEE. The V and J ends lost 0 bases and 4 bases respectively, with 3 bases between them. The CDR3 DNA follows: TGTGCCAGCAGCGTAGACCCAGATACGCAGTATTTT. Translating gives CASSVDPDTQYF.

CDR3 sequence reads: CSVVEGPGTEAFF. DNA of the CDR3: TGCAGCGTTGTGGAAGGGCCCGGCACTGAAGCTTTCTTT. The gene calls are TRBV29-1 and TRBJ1-1; D is ambiguous. The CDR3 is 13 amino acids. Germline CDR1 is SQVTM and CDR2 is ANQGSEA. V lost 4 bases, J lost 4 bases, and 13 bases lay in between.

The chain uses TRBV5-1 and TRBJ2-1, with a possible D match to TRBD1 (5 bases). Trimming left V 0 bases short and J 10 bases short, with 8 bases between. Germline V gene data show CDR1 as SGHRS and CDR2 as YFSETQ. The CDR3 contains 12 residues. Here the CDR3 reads CASSLDRTEQFF. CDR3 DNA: TGCGCCAGCAGCTTGGACCGGACAGAGCAGTTCTTC.

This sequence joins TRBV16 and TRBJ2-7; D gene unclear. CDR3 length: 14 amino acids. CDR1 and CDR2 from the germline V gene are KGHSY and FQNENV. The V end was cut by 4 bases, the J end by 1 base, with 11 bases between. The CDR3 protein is CASSPRHTSYEQYF. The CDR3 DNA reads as TGTGCCAGCAGCCCCAGACACACATCCTACGAGCAGTACTTC.

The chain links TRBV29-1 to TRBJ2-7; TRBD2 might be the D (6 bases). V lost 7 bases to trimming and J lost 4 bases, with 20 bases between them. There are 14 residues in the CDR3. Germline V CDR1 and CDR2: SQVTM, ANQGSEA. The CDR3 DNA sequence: TGCAGCGCCTTTGGCGGATCGACTAGTTACGAGCAGTACTTC. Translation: CSAFGGSTSYEQYF.

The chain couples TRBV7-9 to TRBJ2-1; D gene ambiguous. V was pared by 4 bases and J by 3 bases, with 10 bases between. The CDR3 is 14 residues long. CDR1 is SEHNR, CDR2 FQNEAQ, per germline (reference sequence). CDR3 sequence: CASSSLDGYNEQFF. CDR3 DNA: TGTGCCAGCAGCTCTTTGGACGGCTACAATGAGCAGTTCTTC.

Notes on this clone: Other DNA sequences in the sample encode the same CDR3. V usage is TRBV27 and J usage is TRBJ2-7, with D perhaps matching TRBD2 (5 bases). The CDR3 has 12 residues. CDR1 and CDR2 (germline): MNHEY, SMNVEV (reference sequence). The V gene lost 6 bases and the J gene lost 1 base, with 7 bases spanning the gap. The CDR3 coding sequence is TGTGCCAGCAGGGGAGATTCCTACGAGCAGTACTTC. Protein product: CASRGDSYEQYF.

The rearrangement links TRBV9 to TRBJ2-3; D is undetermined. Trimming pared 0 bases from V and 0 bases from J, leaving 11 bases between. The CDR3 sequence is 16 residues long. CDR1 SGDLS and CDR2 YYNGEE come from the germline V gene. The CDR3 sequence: CASSVGHDGSTDTQYF. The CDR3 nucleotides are TGTGCCAGCAGCGTAGGGCACGATGGAAGCACAGATACGCAGTATTTT.

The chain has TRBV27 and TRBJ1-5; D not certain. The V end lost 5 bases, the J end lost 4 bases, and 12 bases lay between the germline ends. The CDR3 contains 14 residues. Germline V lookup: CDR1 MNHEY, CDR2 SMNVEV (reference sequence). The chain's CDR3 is CASSELGGNQPQHF. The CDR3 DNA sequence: TGTGCCAGCAGTGAACTAGGAGGAAATCAGCCCCAGCATTTT.

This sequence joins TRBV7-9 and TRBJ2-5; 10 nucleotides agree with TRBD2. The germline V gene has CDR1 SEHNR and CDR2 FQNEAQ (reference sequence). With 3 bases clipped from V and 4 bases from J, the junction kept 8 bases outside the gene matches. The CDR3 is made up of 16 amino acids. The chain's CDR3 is CASSLVPGLARETQYF. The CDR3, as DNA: TGTGCCAGCAGCTTGGTCCCGGGACTAGCGAGAGAGACCCAGTACTTC.

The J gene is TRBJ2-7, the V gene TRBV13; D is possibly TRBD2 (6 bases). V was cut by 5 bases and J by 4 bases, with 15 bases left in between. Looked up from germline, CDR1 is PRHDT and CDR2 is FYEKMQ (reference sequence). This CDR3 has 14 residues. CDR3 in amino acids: CASSPGLGRYEQYF. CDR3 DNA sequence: TGTGCCAGCAGCCCGGGACTGGGTCGATACGAGCAGTACTTC.

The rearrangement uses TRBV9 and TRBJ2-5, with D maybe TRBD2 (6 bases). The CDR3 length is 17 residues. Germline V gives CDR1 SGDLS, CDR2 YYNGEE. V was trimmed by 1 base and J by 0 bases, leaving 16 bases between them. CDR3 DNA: TGTGCCAGCAGCGTAAAACCGGGACTCCAGTACCAAGAGACCCAGTACTTC. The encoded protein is CASSVKPGLQYQETQYF.

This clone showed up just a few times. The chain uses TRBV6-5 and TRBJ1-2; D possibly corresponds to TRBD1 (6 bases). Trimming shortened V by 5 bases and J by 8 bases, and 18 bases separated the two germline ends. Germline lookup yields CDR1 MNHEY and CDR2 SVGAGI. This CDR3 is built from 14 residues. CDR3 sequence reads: CASSLQGGSGGYTF. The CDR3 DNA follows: TGTGCCAGCAGTCTACAGGGTGGGTCGGGCGGCTACACCTTC.

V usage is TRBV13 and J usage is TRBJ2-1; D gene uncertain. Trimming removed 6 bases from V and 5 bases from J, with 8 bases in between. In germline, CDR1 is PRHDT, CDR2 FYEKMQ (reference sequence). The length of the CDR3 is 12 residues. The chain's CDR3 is CASSFSNNEQFF. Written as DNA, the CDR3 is TGTGCCAGCAGTTTCAGCAACAATGAGCAGTTCTTC.

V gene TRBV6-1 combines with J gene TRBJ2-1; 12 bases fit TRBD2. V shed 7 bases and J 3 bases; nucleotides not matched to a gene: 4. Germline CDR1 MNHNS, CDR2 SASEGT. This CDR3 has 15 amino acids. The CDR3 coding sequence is TGTGCCAGCAACTTACTAGCGGGAGGCTACAATGAGCAGTTCTTC. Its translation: CASNLLAGGYNEQFF.

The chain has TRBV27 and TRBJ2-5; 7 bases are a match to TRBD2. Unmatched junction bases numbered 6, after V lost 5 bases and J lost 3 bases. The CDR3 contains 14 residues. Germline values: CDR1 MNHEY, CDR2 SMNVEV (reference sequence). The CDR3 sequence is CASSLSGGEETQYF. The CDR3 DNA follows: TGTGCCAGCAGTCTCAGTGGGGGGGAAGAGACCCAGTACTTC.